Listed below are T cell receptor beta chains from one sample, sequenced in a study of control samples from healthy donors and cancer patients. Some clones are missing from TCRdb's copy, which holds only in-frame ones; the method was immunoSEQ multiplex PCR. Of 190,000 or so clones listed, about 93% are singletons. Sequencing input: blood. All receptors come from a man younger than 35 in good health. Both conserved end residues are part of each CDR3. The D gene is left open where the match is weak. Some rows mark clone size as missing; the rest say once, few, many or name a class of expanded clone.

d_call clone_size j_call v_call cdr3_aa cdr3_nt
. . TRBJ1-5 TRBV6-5 CASSDSYNQPQHF TGTGCCAGCAGCGACAGTTACAATCAGCCCCAGCATTTT
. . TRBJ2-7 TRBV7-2 CASSLGDPKFYEQYF TGTGCCAGCAGCTTAGGGGACCCCAAATTCTACGAGCAGTACTTC
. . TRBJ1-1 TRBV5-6 CASSFSPYTEAFF TGTGCCAGCAGCTTCTCCCCCTACACTGAAGCTTTCTTT
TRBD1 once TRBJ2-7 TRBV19 CASSIARTGGHEQYF TGTGCCAGTAGTATAGCGAGGACAGGGGGCCACGAGCAGTACTTC
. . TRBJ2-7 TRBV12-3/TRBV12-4 CASTTGYPYEQYF TGTGCCAGCACCACAGGGTATCCCTACGAGCAGTACTTC
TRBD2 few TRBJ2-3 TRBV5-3 CARSPTVFAGGPGDTQYF TGTGCCAGAAGCCCCACAGTATTTGCGGGGGGCCCAGGAGATACGCAGTATTTT
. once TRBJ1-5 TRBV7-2 CASSLRGNQPQHF TGTGCCAGCAGCTTGAGGGGGAATCAGCCCCAGCATTTT
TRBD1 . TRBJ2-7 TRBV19 CASQFSGTGTYEQYF TGTGCCAGCCAGTTCTCCGGGACAGGGACTTACGAGCAGTACTTC
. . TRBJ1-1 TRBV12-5 CASGLNAGPNTEAFF TGTGCTAGTGGTTTAAATGCGGGCCCTAACACTGAAGCTTTCTTT
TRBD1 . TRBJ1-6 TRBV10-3 CASSGGNSPLHF TGTGCCTCGTCAGGGGGTAATTCACCCCTCCACTTT
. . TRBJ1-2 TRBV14 CASSQTTADIYGYTF TGTGCCAGCAGCCAGACAACGGCGGATATCTATGGCTACACCTTC